This TCR beta chain was sequenced for a study of early T cells in non-severe SARS-CoV-2 infection. Germline-derived CDR1 and CDR2 are ENHRY and SYGVKD. The CDR3 covers 11 residues. V lost 10 bases and J 6 bases, leaving 10 bases between the germline ends. Researchers attached unique molecular identifiers to individual cDNA molecules. TCRdb recomputed calls from the 5' RACE reads with MiXCR, one row per CDR3 protein. Here the sample spans about 73,000 distinct CDR3 sequences, around 13% being singletons. The clonotype originates from an adult who was a healthcare worker with PCR-confirmed SARS-CoV-2 infection or an uninfected control (not recorded which). The sample was whole blood. This chain connects TRBV10-3 to TRBJ1-3; D remains unclear. The CDR3 region is CATVAVNTIYF. As DNA, the CDR3 is TGTGCCACCGTGGCGGTAAACACCATATATTTT.